One and the same sample provided the 13 T cell receptor beta chains below, sequenced in a study of OX40 agonist ivuxolimab in advanced cancers. Profiling relied on immunoSEQ multiplex PCR, and the TCRdb table lists in-frame clones only, not all of them. The sample has 60,000 to 70,000 clones, under 95% seen once. The input for sequencing was CD4+ or CD8+ T cells sorted from blood, taken in a trial of the OX40 agonist ivuxolimab. The receptors stem from an adult with an advanced solid tumor such as melanoma, head and neck, liver or kidney cancer.

The chain joins TRBV12-5 to TRBJ1-1; tentatively, D is TRBD1 (5 bases). CDR3 length: 15 amino acids. V gave up 4 bases and J gave up 4 bases, with 16 bases separating them. CDR1 and CDR2 (germline): LGHNT, FRNRAP. The CDR3 region is CASGWVALGGTEAFF. The CDR3 DNA reads as TGTGCTAGTGGTTGGGTCGCACTCGGGGGCACTGAAGCTTTCTTT.

This chain connects TRBV7-8 to TRBJ2-7, with D possibly being TRBD2 (5 bases). The CDR3 consists of 13 residues. V was clipped by 7 bases and J by 3 bases, with 13 bases between them. Germline lookup yields CDR1 SGHVS and CDR2 FQNEAQ. CDR3 protein: CASNNPGDYEQYF. DNA of the CDR3: TGTGCCAGCAACAACCCCGGGGACTACGAGCAGTACTTC.

The chain employs TRBV29-1 and TRBJ1-1; unclear D gene. The CDR3 is 17 residues long. Germline-derived CDR1 and CDR2 are SQVTM and ANQGSEA. The V gene lost 5 bases and the J gene lost 3 bases, with 25 bases spanning the gap. The CDR3 DNA reads TGCAGCGTTTTCTGGCCGTACCGAGGAGACTCGGACACTGAAGCTTTCTTT. Encoded protein: CSVFWPYRGDSDTEAFF.

The chain has TRBV9 and TRBJ2-3, with D perhaps TRBD1 (5 bases). Germline V lookup: CDR1 SGDLS, CDR2 YYNGEE. This CDR3 has 13 residues. Trimming took off 4 bases at V and 6 bases at J, with 12 bases between the two ends. Written as DNA, the CDR3 is TGTGCCAGCAGCACTTGGACACTTGATACGCAGTATTTT. Its translation: CASSTWTLDTQYF.

The rearrangement links TRBV29-1 to TRBJ2-3; a weak D match, TRBD2 (5 bases). This CDR3 region has 12 residues. Per germline, CDR1 SQVTM and CDR2 ANQGSEA. Trimming removed 3 bases from V and 4 bases from J, with 8 bases in between. The CDR3: CSVDLGADTQYF. The CDR3 DNA is TGCAGCGTTGATCTCGGGGCAGATACGCAGTATTTT.

The chain joins TRBV7-9 to TRBJ2-5; 7 bases fit TRBD1. The CDR3 is made up of 17 amino acids. Trimming at V came to 3 bases and at J to 5 bases, leaving 15 bases not matched to a gene. Germline CDR1 reads SEHNR; CDR2 reads FQNEAQ (reference sequence). The CDR3 bases are TGTGCCAGCAGCTTTGAGGGGGCGAGGGGGCCAAGGGAGACCCAGTACTTC. It encodes CASSFEGARGPRETQYF.

This rearrangement joins TRBV28 to TRBJ2-2; 7 nucleotides agree with TRBD2. CDR3 length: 17 residues. CDR1 MDHEN and CDR2 SYDVKM come from the germline V gene. Germline trimming cut 1 base from V and 0 bases from J; bases unmatched to any gene: 5. The CDR3 region is CASSLFTSEANTGELFF. The CDR3, as DNA: TGTGCCAGCAGTTTATTCACTAGCGAGGCGAACACCGGGGAGCTGTTTTTT. Based on the CDR3 plus reference TRBV28 and TRBJ2-2, the full variable domain is DVKVTQSSRYLVKRTGEKVFLECVQDMDHENMFWYRQDPGLGLRLIYFSYDVKMKEKGDIPEGYSVSREKKERFSLILESASTNQTSMYLCASSLFTSEANTGELFFGEGSRLTVL.

V and J are TRBV7-9 and TRBJ1-1, with 8 nucleotides matching TRBD1. CDR3 length: 16 amino acids. Trimming removed 5 bases from V and 1 base from J; junction bases left unmatched: 9. Germline assignment: CDR1 SEHNR and CDR2 FQNEAQ (reference sequence). The CDR3 spells CASSHRTGTQNTEAFF. As DNA, the CDR3 is TGTGCCAGCAGCCATCGGACAGGGACCCAGAACACTGAAGCTTTCTTT.

The chain couples TRBV6-5 to TRBJ2-7; no clear D. Trimming cost V 0 bases and J 0 bases, with 9 bases left between them. The germline gives CDR1 MNHEY, CDR2 SVGAGI. This CDR3 spans 15 amino acids. The CDR3 is CASSYSNRVSYEQYF. CDR3 nucleotide sequence: TGTGCCAGCAGTTACTCGAATAGGGTCTCCTACGAGCAGTACTTC.

The genes are TRBV9 and TRBJ2-5; TRBD2 matches 8 bases. Germline assignment: CDR1 SGDLS and CDR2 YYNGEE. Losses at the gene ends were 4 bases for V and 2 bases for J; bases not matched to a gene: 7. The CDR3 extends over 15 amino acids. The chain's CDR3 is CASSSPTSAQETQYF. The CDR3 DNA reads as TGTGCCAGCAGCTCACCGACTAGCGCTCAAGAGACCCAGTACTTC.

This chain uses TRBV10-2 with TRBJ2-5, with 10 bases identical to TRBD1. The J call is in doubt because the DNA end fits TRBJ2-7 better. Germline CDR1 reads WSHSY; CDR2 reads SAAADI. CDR3 length: 16 residues. CDR3 loop: CASSETPTGGSDEQYF. The CDR3 nucleotides read TGCGCCAGCAGTGAGACCCCGACAGGGGGCTCGGACGAGCAGTACTTC.

The chain is built from TRBV6-1 and TRBJ2-7; D is unresolved. V lost 8 bases to trimming and J lost 6 bases, with 14 bases between them. CDR1 and CDR2 (germline): MNHNS, SASEGT. CDR3 size: 12 residues. CDR3 sequence reads: CASLEGLSEQYF. The DNA of the CDR3 is TGTGCCAGCCTTGAAGGGTTAAGCGAGCAGTACTTC.

Turning to this clone: Other DNA sequences of this sample code for an identical CDR3. This chain uses TRBV9 with TRBJ2-7; D gene unclear. The CDR3 consists of 14 residues. Trimming stripped 0 bases from V and 1 base from J, with 8 bases between. Germline CDR1 and CDR2: SGDLS and YYNGEE. CDR3 in DNA: TGTGCCAGCAGCGTAGGGAGTGGGTCCTACGAGCAGTACTTC. This encodes CASSVGSGSYEQYF. The full variable domain, with the rest looked up from reference TRBV9 and TRBJ2-7, is DSGVTQTPKHLITATGQRVTLRCSPRSGDLSVYWYQQSLDQGLQFLIQYYNGEERAKGNILERFSAQQFPDLHSELNLSSLELGDSALYFCASSVGSGSYEQYFGPGTRLTVT.